These T cell receptor beta chains were read from a single sample in a study of CD8 T cells in ankylosing spondylitis. TCRdb re-derived calls from the 5' RACE reads in MiXCR, one entry per CDR3 protein. Of a few hundred thousand distinct CDR3 sequences listed, 20% to 25% are singletons. Sequencing used blood, either unsorted or a sorted T cell fraction (not recorded which). The receptor set was obtained from a male donor with ankylosing spondylitis. The CDR3 runs from the conserved cysteine through the conserved F or W.

CASSLETGVHEQYF	TRBV7-2	TRBJ2-7
CSASGRLPYEQYF	TRBV20-1	TRBJ2-7
CSVGDEGRPPDTQYF	TRBV29-1	TRBJ2-3
CSALHLAGGEQYF	TRBV20-1	TRBJ2-7
CASSQDRGASNQPQHF	TRBV2	TRBJ1-5
CASSIRQGGEKLFF	TRBV3-1	TRBJ1-4
CSAINDRSINTEAFF	TRBV20-1	TRBJ1-1
CASSLVQTEGYTF	TRBV7-2	TRBJ1-2
CASRLGQGQETQYF	TRBV5-5	TRBJ2-5
CASSPRNEQFF	TRBV12-3/TRBV12-4	TRBJ2-1
CASSLTGGDTEAFF	TRBV7-3	TRBJ1-1
CASSQEGRYNEQFF	TRBV4-2	TRBJ2-1
CASSPGGIRETQYF	TRBV18	TRBJ2-5
CSVAHRGTSGNTIYF	TRBV29-1	TRBJ1-3
CASSLVGLPPGANVLTF	TRBV7-9	TRBJ2-6
CASSPNPVGEMDTQYF	TRBV4-2	TRBJ2-3